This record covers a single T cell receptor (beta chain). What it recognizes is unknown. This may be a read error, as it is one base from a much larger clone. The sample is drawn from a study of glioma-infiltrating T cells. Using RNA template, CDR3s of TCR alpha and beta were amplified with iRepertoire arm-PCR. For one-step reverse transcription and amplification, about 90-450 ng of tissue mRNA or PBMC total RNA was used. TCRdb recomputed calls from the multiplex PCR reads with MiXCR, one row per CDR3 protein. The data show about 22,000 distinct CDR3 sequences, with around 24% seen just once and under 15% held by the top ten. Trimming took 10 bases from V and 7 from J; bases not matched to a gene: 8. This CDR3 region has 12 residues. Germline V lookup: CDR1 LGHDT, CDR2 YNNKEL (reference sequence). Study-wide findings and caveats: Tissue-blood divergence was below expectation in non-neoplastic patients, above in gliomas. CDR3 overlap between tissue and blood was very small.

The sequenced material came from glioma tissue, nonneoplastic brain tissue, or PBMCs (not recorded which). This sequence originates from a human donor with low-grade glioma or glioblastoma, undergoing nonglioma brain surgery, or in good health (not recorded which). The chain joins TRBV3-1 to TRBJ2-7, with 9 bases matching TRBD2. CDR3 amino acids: CATSRGGREQYF. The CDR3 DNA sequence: TGTGCCACCTCGCGGGGGGGCCGTGAGCAGTACTTC.